This is a list of T cell receptor beta chains from one sample in a study of cytomegalovirus exposure and HLA in healthy donors. The data were produced by immunoSEQ multiplex PCR, yet TCRdb's version contains in-frame clones alone and is incomplete. Its table lists 90,000 to 130,000 clones. The sequenced sample was PBMCs. These receptors were collected from a man between 40 and 49 years old in good health and CMV-seropositive. Both conserved end residues are part of each CDR3. Each record gives: V gene, J gene, D gene, CDR3 protein, CDR3 DNA. A D gene is named only where the DNA matches it firmly.

>TRBV2|TRBJ2-7|TRBD2
CASTPLARTSGRGVLSYEQYF
TGTGCCAGCACCCCCCTAGCCCGGACTAGCGGGAGGGGGGTTCTCTCCTACGAGCAGTACTTC
>TRBV27|TRBJ1-3|NA
CASSLSNSNTGNTIYF
TGTGCCAGCAGTTTATCGAACAGCAACACTGGAAACACCATATATTTT
>TRBV29-1|TRBJ2-7|TRBD1
CSVATGQAYEQYF
TGCAGCGTTGCCACTGGACAGGCCTACGAGCAGTACTTC
>TRBV5-1|TRBJ2-3|NA
CASSLGAGAGDTQYF
TGCGCCAGCAGCTTGGGCGCAGGGGCAGGGGATACGCAGTATTTT
>TRBV5-4|TRBJ2-3|TRBD2
CASSTEASGDTQYF
TGTGCCAGCAGCACGGAGGCTAGCGGAGATACGCAGTATTTT
>TRBV28|TRBJ1-1|NA
CASSPLGGNTEAFF
TGTGCCAGCAGTCCCCTCGGGGGGAACACTGAAGCTTTCTTT
>TRBV7-9|TRBJ2-3|NA
CASSLALADTQYF
TGTGCCAGCAGCTTAGCACTCGCAGATACGCAGTATTTT
>TRBV7-2|TRBJ1-1|NA
CASSSRQVMNTEAFF
TGTGCCAGCAGCTCTAGACAGGTAATGAACACTGAAGCTTTCTTT
>TRBV28|TRBJ2-7|NA
CASSTVDSYEQYF
TGTGCCAGCAGCACAGTCGACTCCTACGAGCAGTACTTC
>TRBV7-9|TRBJ2-4|TRBD1
CASSIWTGYNIQYF
TGTGCCAGCAGCATCTGGACAGGCTATAACATTCAGTACTTC
>TRBV7-9|TRBJ2-2|NA
CASSLATRKGELFF
TGTGCCAGCAGCTTAGCGACTCGGAAAGGGGAGCTGTTTTTT
>TRBV9|TRBJ1-1|NA
CASSRGTATGTEAFF
TGTGCCAGCAGCCGCGGGACCGCGACGGGCACTGAAGCTTTCTTT
>TRBV29-1|TRBJ1-2|TRBD1
CSVIHTTGANYGYTF
TGCAGCGTGATACATACCACAGGGGCTAACTATGGCTACACCTTC
>TRBV28|TRBJ1-5|NA
CASSFVSGGAQPQHF
TGTGCCAGCAGTTTCGTATCGGGAGGGGCTCAGCCCCAGCATTTT
>TRBV28|TRBJ2-7|TRBD1
CASSKPGQGAYEQYF
TGTGCCAGCAGTAAACCGGGACAGGGCGCCTACGAGCAGTACTTC
>TRBV18|TRBJ2-7|NA
CASSPRDRPYEQYF
TGTGCCAGCTCACCACGAGACAGGCCCTACGAGCAGTACTTC
>TRBV11-2|TRBJ2-7|TRBD1
CASSSPSGTGRYEQYF
TGTGCCAGCAGCTCACCTTCCGGGACAGGGCGCTACGAGCAGTACTTC
>TRBV7-3|TRBJ1-2|NA
CASTKDRINYGYTF
TGTGCCAGCACGAAGGACAGAATTAACTATGGCTACACCTTC
>TRBV4-1|TRBJ1-1|TRBD1
CASSQGPGQENTEAFF
TGCGCCAGCAGCCAAGGACCGGGACAGGAGAACACTGAAGCTTTCTTT
>TRBV6-1|TRBJ2-7|NA
CASSEAMVEAAF
TGTGCCAGCAGTGAAGCAATGGTGGAGGCAGCCTTC
>TRBV19|TRBJ2-7|TRBD1
CASSLTGGTGIGRYF
TGTGCCAGCTCACTGACCGGTGGGACAGGGATTGGGCGGTACTTC
>TRBV6-1|TRBJ1-1|NA
CVLVSGDTAEAFF
TGTGTCCTAGTCTCAGGGGACACGGCTGAAGCTTTCTTT
>TRBV4-1|TRBJ2-3|NA
CASRKLSTDTQYF
TGCGCCAGCAGAAAGCTTAGCACAGATACGCAGTATTTT
>TRBV5-5|TRBJ1-5|NA
CASSLVPGQKQPQHF
TGTGCCAGCAGCTTGGTACCGGGACAAAAGCAGCCCCAGCATTTT
>TRBV9|TRBJ1-5|NA
CASSVEGEDQPQHF
TGTGCCAGCAGCGTAGAAGGGGAGGATCAGCCCCAGCATTTT
>TRBV28|TRBJ2-3|NA
CASSPSAQGKNTDTQYF
TGTGCCAGCAGTCCCTCCGCTCAGGGGAAGAACACAGATACGCAGTATTTT
>TRBV27|TRBJ2-2|TRBD2
CASSSSGGGARRIANTGELFF
TGTGCCAGCAGTTCCTCGGGGGGGGGAGCGAGGAGAATCGCGAACACCGGGGAGCTGTTTTTT
>TRBV19|TRBJ1-2|NA
CATVGGNRYGYTF
TGTGCCACCGTGGGGGGGAACCGCTATGGCTACACCTTC
>TRBV25-1|TRBJ2-5|NA
CASSEYEDSFKTQYF
TGTGCCAGCAGTGAATATGAGGACAGCTTTAAGACCCAGTACTTC
>TRBV5-1|TRBJ2-7|TRBD2
CASSLVAGGSYEQYF
TGCGCCAGCAGCTTGGTAGCGGGAGGCAGCTACGAGCAGTACTTC
>TRBV18|TRBJ2-7|TRBD2
CASSRSSGAGGTYEQYF
TGTGCCAGCTCACGCTCCTCAGGGGCGGGAGGAACCTACGAGCAGTACTTC
>TRBV5-4|TRBJ2-2|TRBD1
CASSPGTVNTGELFF
TGTGCCAGCAGCCCCGGGACAGTGAACACCGGGGAGCTGTTTTTT
>TRBV6-5|TRBJ1-6|NA
CASRHSNSPLHF
TGTGCCAGCAGGCATAGTAATTCACCCCTCCACTTT
>TRBV11-2|TRBJ2-7|TRBD2
CASSFPSGRAFSYEQYF
TGTGCCAGCAGCTTCCCTAGCGGGAGGGCCTTCTCCTACGAGCAGTACTTC
>TRBV30|TRBJ2-7|NA
CAWSVSREQYF
TGTGCCTGGAGTGTATCCAGAGAGCAGTACTTC
>TRBV7-9|TRBJ2-7|TRBD1
CASSPRDSSYEQYF
TGTGCCAGCAGCCCCCGGGACAGCTCCTACGAGCAGTACTTC
>TRBV6-4|TRBJ2-1|NA
CASSETRGGYNEQFF
TGTGCCAGCAGCGAAACTCGAGGGGGCTACAATGAGCAGTTCTTC
>TRBV16|TRBJ1-5|NA
CASSLGGGGWQPQHF
TGTGCCAGCAGCCTGGGAGGGGGAGGATGGCAGCCCCAGCATTTT
>TRBV5-6|TRBJ2-1|TRBD2
CASSLAKRERRNEQFF
TGTGCCAGCAGCTTGGCCAAGCGGGAGAGAAGGAATGAGCAGTTCTTC
>TRBV5-4|TRBJ2-3|NA
CASSMRDTRTQYF
TGTGCCAGCAGCATGAGGGATACACGTACGCAGTATTTT
>TRBV7-9|TRBJ2-7|TRBD1
CASSHRDRGRSHEQYF
TGTGCCAGCAGCCACCGGGACAGGGGGCGGAGCCACGAGCAGTACTTC
>TRBV4-2|TRBJ1-3|TRBD1
CASSQGARGPRSGNTIYF
TGTGCCAGCAGCCAAGGAGCTAGGGGGCCCCGCTCTGGAAACACCATATATTTT
>TRBV7-9|TRBJ2-2|NA
CASSFQEAGELFF
TGTGCCAGCAGCTTTCAGGAGGCTGGGGAGCTGTTTTTT
>TRBV9|TRBJ2-3|TRBD1
CASGRGQVQYF
TGTGCCAGCGGTCGTGGACAGGTTCAATATTTT
>TRBV5-6|TRBJ1-2|NA
CASSLELTGLGYTF
TGTGCCAGCAGCCTTGAGCTGACAGGCCTTGGCTACACCTTC
>TRBV27|TRBJ2-7|TRBD1
CASSRTGTGSYEQYF
TGTGCCAGCAGTCGGACCGGGACAGGGTCCTACGAGCAGTACTTC
>TRBV28|TRBJ2-5|TRBD2
CASRGTSGRAGETQYF
TGTGCCAGCAGGGGGACTAGCGGGAGGGCGGGAGAGACCCAGTACTTC
>TRBV5-6|TRBJ1-2|TRBD1
CASSTLQGQFNYGYTF
TGTGCCAGCAGCACTTTACAGGGGCAATTCAACTATGGCTACACCTTC
>TRBV7-9|TRBJ2-7|NA
CASSLERGTYEQYF
TGTGCCAGCAGCTTAGAAAGGGGTACCTACGAGCAGTACTTC
>TRBV19|TRBJ1-2|NA
CASSPTGYSYGYTF
TGTGCCAGTAGTCCCACAGGGTACTCCTATGGCTACACCTTC
>TRBV28|TRBJ1-5|TRBD1
CASSLDRIWDRGRGSNQPQHF
TGTGCCAGCAGTTTGGATAGGATATGGGACAGGGGGCGCGGGAGCAATCAGCCCCAGCATTTT
>TRBV5-1|TRBJ2-1|TRBD2
CASSPRGTSGTYEQFF
TGCGCCAGCAGCCCACGTGGGACTAGCGGGACCTATGAGCAGTTCTTC
>TRBV18|TRBJ2-1|TRBD2
CASSPTRTSEGIEQFF
TGTGCCAGCTCACCTACTAGGACTAGCGAGGGCATTGAGCAGTTCTTC
>TRBV21-1|TRBJ2-1|NA
CASSKKAAGSYNEQFF
TGTGCCAGCAGCAAAAAGGCAGCGGGATCCTACAATGAGCAGTTCTTC
>TRBV19|TRBJ2-2|NA
CASSPQGAGELFF
TGTGCCAGTAGTCCCCAGGGTGCCGGGGAGCTGTTTTTT
>TRBV5-1|TRBJ2-1|NA
CASSVDIRSYNEQFF
TGCGCCAGCAGCGTTGACATTCGCTCCTACAATGAGCAGTTCTTC
>TRBV5-6|TRBJ2-7|NA
CASSKSIGVFAYEQYF
TGTGCCAGCAGCAAGTCCATCGGGGTTTTTGCCTACGAGCAGTACTTC
>TRBV6-5|TRBJ1-2|TRBD1
CASRGDRSNYGYTF
TGTGCCAGCAGAGGGGACAGGTCTAACTATGGCTACACCTTC
>TRBV19|TRBJ1-4|TRBD1
CASSGTGKNEKLFF
TGTGCCAGTAGCGGGACAGGGAAGAATGAAAAACTGTTTTTT